This TCR beta chain was obtained from a study of vaccination effects on CD4 cells after COVID-19. Turning to this clone: What it binds is unknown.

Assay: immunoSEQ multiplex PCR; the TCRdb copy retains only in-frame clones and omits some. The table has tens of thousands of clones, roughly four fifths seen once. ViraFEST used viral peptide pools to expand antigen-specific CD4+ T cells before sequencing. Between days 9 and 10 of culture, CD4+ T cells were separated out. The healthy vaccine recipients, who had no prior SARS-CoV-2 infection, showed negative nucleocapsid antibodies. Per germline, CDR1 SGHTA and CDR2 FQGTGA. Trimming cost V 6 bases and J 4 bases; bases outside gene matches: 3. The CDR3 has 13 amino acids. The sample was CD4+ T cells from PBMCs cultured with HCoV-229E spike peptides, taken before COVID-19 vaccination. The V call is TRBV7-3, the J call TRBJ2-3; 8 bases line up with TRBD2. This TCR was recovered from a human donor who received a COVID-19 vaccine. As DNA, the CDR3 is TGTGCCAGCAGTCGGGGGGGGGCAGATACGCAGTATTTT. Amino acid sequence: CASSRGGADTQYF.